This T cell receptor beta chain originates from a study of cytotoxic CD8 clonotypes in ibrutinib-treated CLL. For the study at large: Following a median approximately eleven months of treatment, with a range of 6 to 36, response samples were taken.

A 1 in 200,000 to 1 in 1 million T cell depth was the sequencing target. The protocol was immunoSEQ multiplex PCR, while the TCRdb copy is restricted to in-frame clones and leaves out a portion. Seen here are 68,000 or so clones, 68% observed once, and the top ten hold roughly 5.7%. This clone was counted a single time. Its cognate antigen is unknown. General observations from the study: Few clonotypes were public, and these shrank or held steady under treatment. Clonality increased at ibrutinib response, then returned toward baseline at progression.

The germline V gene encodes CDR1 SGHVS and CDR2 FQNEAQ. Between the trimmed V and J ends, which lost 1 base and 10 bases, there was a span of 10 bases. The CDR3 is 12 residues long. The TCR originated in a human donor with chronic lymphocytic leukemia. The sequenced sample was PBMCs, obtained after 12 months of ibrutinib treatment. J is TRBJ1-1 and V is TRBV7-8; D is possibly TRBD1 (6 bases). The CDR3 spells CASSLGDTSAFF. The CDR3 DNA reads TGTGCCAGCAGCTTAGGGGACACCTCAGCTTTCTTT.